Following are 32 T cell receptor beta chains from one sample sequenced in a study of glioma-infiltrating T cells. Using RNA template, CDR3s of TCR alpha and beta were amplified with iRepertoire arm-PCR. Each CDR3 protein is one row after TCRdb ran MiXCR on the multiplex PCR reads. This table has 150,000 to 200,000 distinct CDR3 sequences, around 40% appearing once. The sequencing sample was made of glioma tissue, nonneoplastic brain tissue, or PBMCs (not recorded which). The receptors here all came from a human donor with low-grade glioma or glioblastoma, undergoing nonglioma brain surgery, or in good health (not recorded which).

In regard to this clonotype: A much larger clone lies a single base off, so this may be a read error. The J gene is TRBJ1-1, the V gene TRBV29-1; D not certain. Per germline, CDR1 SQVTM and CDR2 ANQGSEA. The CDR3 loop spans 10 amino acids. The DNA for the CDR3 is TGCGGCGTTGAAAGGGTGAGAGCTTTCTTT. This gives the protein CGVERVRAFF.

In its sample, this clonotype was seen many times. The chain links TRBV6-6 to TRBJ2-5; D remains ambiguous. Germline V lookup: CDR1 MNHNY, CDR2 SVGAGI (reference sequence). V lost 0 bases, J lost 5 bases, and 10 bases lay in between. The CDR3 is 14 amino acids. CDR3 sequence reads: CASSYSGPRETQYF. The CDR3 DNA is TGTGCCAGCAGTTACTCCGGTCCTAGGGAGACCCAGTACTTC.

Many counts were recorded for this clonotype. The V gene is TRBV20-1, the J gene TRBJ2-7; D call uncertain. Germline V gene data show CDR1 as DFQATT and CDR2 as SNEGSKA (reference sequence). This CDR3 spans 14 amino acids. Trimming removed 1 base at V and 4 bases at J, with 14 bases between. CDR3: CSARVAPARYEQYF. CDR3 in DNA: TGCAGTGCTAGAGTTGCGCCCGCCAGGTACGAGCAGTACTTC.

Points on this clonotype: The junction differs from germline at one of its ends, possibly a read error. The chain uses TRBV19 and TRBJ1-5; D possibly corresponds to TRBD1 (6 bases). The germline V gene has CDR1 LNHDA and CDR2 SQIVND (reference sequence). This CDR3 is 13 amino acids long. The CDR3 DNA reads TGTGCCAGTAGTACTAGGGGGGATCAGCCCAAGCATTTT. This encodes CASSTRGDQPKHF. The whole variable domain, remainder taken from reference TRBV19 and TRBJ1-5, is DGGITQSPKYLFRKEGQNVTLSCEQNLNHDAMYWYRQDPGQGLRLIYYSQIVNDFQKGDIAEGYSVSREKKESFPLTVTSAQKNPTAFYLCASSTRGDQPKHFGDGTRLSIL.

On this clonotype itself: A much bigger clone sits one base away, suggesting this may be a read error. V usage is TRBV20-1 and J usage is TRBJ2-7; D possibly corresponds to TRBD2 (5 bases). Germline V lookup: CDR1 DFQATT, CDR2 SNEGSKA (reference sequence). This CDR3 is built from 14 residues. In DNA, the CDR3 is TGCAGTGCTAGAGATGACGCGGGTATCGGCGAGAAGTACTTC. Protein: CSARDDAGIGEKYF.

This clonotype was detected ten times or more. The V and J genes are TRBV27 and TRBJ2-5; 7 bases match TRBD2. V shed 3 bases, J shed 4 bases, and the junction held 8 bases outside the gene matches. CDR1 is MNHEY, CDR2 SMNVEV, per germline (reference sequence). The CDR3 loop spans 15 amino acids. CDR3 sequence reads: CASSLSGNYLETQYF. DNA for the CDR3: TGTGCCAGCAGTTTGAGCGGGAACTACCTAGAGACCCAGTACTTC.

This chain links TRBV2 with TRBJ2-7; 13 bases map to TRBD2. Germline V gives CDR1 SNHLY, CDR2 FYNNEI. The V gene end was trimmed by 2 bases and the J gene end by 4 bases; junction bases not matched to a gene: 11. CDR3 length equals 18 residues. The CDR3 protein is CASSERTSGGLSLYEQYF. In DNA, the CDR3 is TGTGCCAGCAGTGAAAGGACTAGCGGGGGACTATCCCTATACGAGCAGTACTTC.

This clonotype was counted many times. This chain links TRBV27 with TRBJ2-3; the D is unclear. The V and J ends lost 0 bases and 0 bases respectively, with 10 bases between them. Germline values: CDR1 MNHEY, CDR2 SMNVEV (reference sequence). This CDR3 is 16 amino acids long. The CDR3 loop reads CASSLSGGRSTDTQYF. The CDR3 nucleotides read TGTGCCAGCAGTTTATCCGGCGGCAGGAGCACAGATACGCAGTATTTT.

This rearrangement joins TRBV5-4 to TRBJ2-3; TRBD2 matches at 7 bases. Germline CDR1 SGHNT, CDR2 YYREEE (reference sequence). V dropped 4 bases and J dropped 5; count of bases not matched to a gene: 10. The CDR3 has 15 residues. The CDR3 sequence is CASSGSGERRDTQYF. The DNA of the CDR3 is TGTGCCAGCAGCGGAAGCGGGGAAAGGAGAGATACGCAGTATTTT.

Note on this clonotype: This clone may be a read error of a much larger clone one base away. The CDR3 bases are TGCGCCAGCAGCCAGGAGGGGCAGGGGTCCAATCAGCCCCAGCATTTT. Residues: CASSQEGQGSNQPQHF. The gene calls are TRBV4-1 and TRBJ1-5; a possible D gene is TRBD1 (6 bases). There are 16 residues in the CDR3. V lost 3 bases and J lost 3, with 15 bases in between. Germline CDR1 is MGHRA and CDR2 is YSYEKL.

Turning to this clonotype: This may stem from a read error, because a much larger clone lies one nucleotide away. The CDR3 nucleotides read TGTGCCAGCAGCGAATGGGACATCAGAAGGGAGACCCAGTACTTC. As protein: CASSEWDIRRETQYF. The V gene is TRBV14, the J gene TRBJ2-5; maybe TRBD1 (6 bases). The V and J ends lost 5 bases and 5 bases respectively, with 18 bases between them. CDR1 is SGHDN and CDR2 is FVKESK in the germline V gene. The CDR3 totals 15 residues.

This clonotype was counted at least ten times. V is TRBV20-1 and J is TRBJ2-7; 11 nucleotides align to TRBD2. Germline V gene data show CDR1 as DFQATT and CDR2 as SNEGSKA (reference sequence). The CDR3 covers 13 residues. The trim removed 5 bases at V and 3 bases at J, leaving 3 bases unmatched. This CDR3 reads CSAGLAGNYEQYF. The CDR3 nucleotides are TGCAGTGCTGGACTAGCGGGCAACTACGAGCAGTACTTC.

This clonotype was recorded at least ten times. The chain links TRBV12-3 or TRBV12-4 to TRBJ2-3; the D gene is possibly TRBD1 (7 bases). Deletions cut 8 bases from V and 2 bases from J, with 17 bases between. This CDR3 is built from 15 residues. Here the CDR3 DNA reads TGTGCCAGCTTGGGGGGACAGAGAAACACAGATACGCAGTATTTT. It encodes CASLGGQRNTDTQYF.

This rearrangement joins TRBV20-1 to TRBJ2-7, with 14 bases identical to TRBD2. Per the germline V gene, CDR1 is DFQATT and CDR2 is SNEGSKA (reference sequence). V lost 7 bases and J lost 4; bases outside the gene matches: 12. CDR3 length: 16 residues. CDR3 nucleotides: TGCAGTGATATCCGGGGACTAGCGGGAGAAGGTTACGAGCAGTACTTC. Translation: CSDIRGLAGEGYEQYF.

This clonotype has ten or more counts. The chain recombines TRBV6-1 with TRBJ2-1, with D tentatively TRBD1 or TRBD2 (6 bases each). Germline V gene lookup returns CDR1 MNHNS and CDR2 SASEGT. The CDR3 extends over 14 amino acids. With 6 bases removed from V and 8 bases from J, the gap between germline ends came to 17 bases. This chain's CDR3 is CASSRSGGGHEQFF. The DNA for the CDR3 is TGTGCCAGCAGCCGGTCCGGAGGGGGGCATGAGCAGTTCTTC.

Turning to this clonotype: The CDR3 does not close with the conserved phenylalanine or tryptophan, likely indicating a read error. The rearrangement uses TRBV20-1 and TRBJ2-1; D perhaps matches TRBD2 (6 bases). Looked up from germline, CDR1 is DFQATT and CDR2 is SNEGSKA (reference sequence). Trimming took off 6 bases at V and 7 bases at J, with 16 bases between the two ends. The CDR3 length is 13 residues. The CDR3 DNA reads TGCAGTGCCCGGGAAAGGGGACTGAATGAGCAGTTCTTG. The encoded protein is CSARERGLNEQFL.

This clonotype came up once. It may be a read error: a sequence one base away is much more abundant. V gene TRBV7-8 combines with J gene TRBJ2-3; TRBD1 matches 7 bases. The V and J ends lost 6 bases and 0 bases, in that order; junction bases with no gene match: 6. The germline gives CDR1 SGHVS, CDR2 FQNEAQ. The length of the CDR3 is 15 residues. In DNA form, the CDR3 reads TGTGCCAGCAGGGGGGACAGCTCTAGCACAGATACGCAGTATTTT. It specifies CASRGDSSSTDTQYF.

This clonotype has a handful of counts. This rearrangement joins TRBV14 to TRBJ2-5; D call uncertain. V was pared by 1 base and J by 11 bases, with 14 bases between. CDR1 SGHDN and CDR2 FVKESK come from the germline V gene. The CDR3 consists of 13 residues. The CDR3: CASSQGPLEGQYF. The CDR3 nucleotides read TGTGCCAGCAGCCAAGGCCCCCTGGAAGGACAGTACTTC.

This clonotype was recorded many times. This sequence joins TRBV19 and TRBJ1-1; no definite D call. Germline CDR1 is LNHDA and CDR2 is SQIVND (reference sequence). The CDR3 spans 12 residues. The ends were cut back, 3 bases at V and 2 bases at J, with 4 bases in the middle. The DNA for the CDR3 is TGTGCCAGTAGTATGACCAACACTGAAGCTTTCTTT. It encodes CASSMTNTEAFF.

This clonotype was counted a few times. Given a much more abundant clone one base away, this may be a read error. The chain uses TRBV25-1 and TRBJ2-5; TRBD2 matches at 7 bases. Per germline, CDR1 MGHDK and CDR2 SYGVNS. CDR3 size: 16 residues. The CDR3 region has the DNA TGTGCCAGCAGTGACCCCGGGGAGGGCGCGATGGAGACCAAGTACTTC. Amino acids: CASSDPGEGAMETKYF.

This clonotype appeared many times. The rearrangement links TRBV7-2 to TRBJ2-1; D gene unclear. Germline CDR1 SGHTA, CDR2 FQGNSA. Trimming pared 2 bases from V and 1 base from J, leaving 9 bases between. This CDR3 spans 15 amino acids. Here the CDR3 DNA reads TGTGCCAGCAGCTTAATTCATAGGTCCTACAATGAGCAGTTCTTC. It yields the protein CASSLIHRSYNEQFF.

There are many counts of this clonotype. J is TRBJ1-5 and V is TRBV6-1, with TRBD1 as a possible D gene (5 bases). Germline V lookup: CDR1 MNHNS, CDR2 SASEGT. The CDR3 is 15 amino acids. With 5 bases removed from V and 5 bases from J, the gap between germline ends came to 16 bases. The CDR3 reads CASSLDPGPDQPQHF. CDR3 in DNA: TGTGCCAGCAGTCTTGACCCAGGGCCAGATCAGCCCCAGCATTTT.

The chain employs TRBV6-6 and TRBJ2-7, with D tentatively TRBD1 or TRBD2 (5 bases each). Deletions cut 6 bases from V and 5 bases from J, with 11 bases between. CDR1 MNHNY and CDR2 SVGAGI come from the germline V gene (reference sequence). The CDR3 length is 12 residues. The CDR3 is CASRSGPHEQYF. The DNA of the CDR3 is TGTGCCAGCAGGTCGGGACCCCACGAGCAGTACTTC.

As for this clonotype: Since a much larger clone is just one base distant, this may be a read error. The chain uses TRBV7-2 and TRBJ2-3; possible D gene TRBD2, 6 bases. The CDR3 is 17 residues long. V gave up 0 bases and J gave up 2 bases, with 15 bases separating them. Per germline, CDR1 SGHTA and CDR2 FQGNSA. CDR3 DNA sequence: TGTGCCAGCAGCTTAGCGATGACTAGAGGAAACACAGATACGCAGTATTTT. Protein sequence: CASSLAMTRGNTDTQYF.

This clonotype was seen many times. The chain links TRBV4-2 to TRBJ2-1; a possible D gene is TRBD1 (5 bases). Germline V gene lookup returns CDR1 LGHNA and CDR2 YNFKEQ. This CDR3 spans 14 amino acids. V gave up 1 base and J gave up 5 bases, with 9 bases separating them. This CDR3 reads CASSQGTQDNEQFF. DNA of the CDR3: TGTGCCAGCAGCCAAGGGACACAAGACAATGAGCAGTTCTTC.

V gene TRBV7-2 combines with J gene TRBJ2-7; 9 positions agree with TRBD2. There are 15 residues in the CDR3. Trimming took 4 bases from V and 7 from J; bases not matched to a gene: 11. The germline V gene encodes CDR1 SGHTA and CDR2 FQGNSA. CDR3 residues: CASSYSGTSWREQYF. In nucleotides, the CDR3 is TGTGCCAGCAGCTATTCCGGGACTAGCTGGAGGGAGCAGTACTTC.

This clonotype was seen ten or more times. J is TRBJ2-5 and V is TRBV28; the D gene is possibly TRBD2 (6 bases). CDR3 length: 11 residues. V was pared by 9 bases and J by 2 bases, with 7 bases between. Germline CDR1 reads MDHEN; CDR2 reads SYDVKM. CDR3 protein: CASSGQETQYF. CDR3 sequence (DNA): TGTGCCAGTAGCGGACAAGAGACCCAGTACTTC. The full variable domain, in which reference TRBV28 and TRBJ2-5 provide the parts outside the CDR3, is DVKVTQSSRYLVKRTGEKVFLECVQDMDHENMFWYRQDPGLGLRLIYFSYDVKMKEKGDIPEGYSVSREKKERFSLILESASTNQTSMYLCASSGQETQYFGPGTRLLVL.

This clonotype was picked up many times. V and J are TRBV19 and TRBJ2-1, with D possibly being TRBD2 (5 bases). This CDR3 has 11 amino acids. Per the germline V gene, CDR1 is LNHDA and CDR2 is SQIVND (reference sequence). V lost 6 bases, J lost 8 bases, and 8 bases lay in between. Here the CDR3 DNA reads TGTGCCAGTAGCCCGGGGTATGAGCAGTTCTTC. Amino acid sequence: CASSPGYEQFF.

This clonotype has ten or more counts. This chain links TRBV20-1 with TRBJ2-3, with 12 bases that match TRBD2. Germline assignment: CDR1 DFQATT and CDR2 SNEGSKA (reference sequence). The CDR3 extends over 17 amino acids. Losses at the gene ends were 0 bases for V and 3 bases for J; bases not matched to a gene: 7. The CDR3 reads CSARDRSSGRVTDTQYF. Written as DNA, the CDR3 is TGCAGTGCTAGAGATAGGTCTAGCGGGAGGGTAACAGATACGCAGTATTTT.

Of note for this clonotype: It may be a read error: a sequence one base away is much more abundant. The chain combines TRBV20-1 with TRBJ1-5; D remains unclear. This CDR3 comprises 18 residues. CDR1 is DFQATT, CDR2 SNEGSKA, per germline (reference sequence). The CDR3 sequence is CSARDKIEPGHSNQPHHF. CDR3 nucleotides: TGCAGTGCTAGAGATAAGATCGAACCAGGCCATAGCAATCAGCCCCATCATTTT.

This clonotype was recorded only once. This clone may be a read error of a much larger clone one base away. The chain carries TRBV5-4 and TRBJ1-3; D may be TRBD1 (6 bases). Looked up from germline, CDR1 is SGHNT and CDR2 is YYREEE (reference sequence). V lost 3 bases and J 10 bases, leaving 20 bases between the germline ends. The CDR3 is made up of 15 amino acids. The CDR3 loop is CASSWVTGGEKTIYF. As DNA, the CDR3 is TGTGCCAGCAGCTGGGTGACAGGAGGGGAAAAGACCATATATTTT.

This clonotype has more than one count but fewer than ten. This chain uses TRBV29-1 with TRBJ1-2; D is possibly TRBD1 (5 bases). The CDR3 totals 12 residues. Trimming removed 3 bases at V and 5 bases at J, with 10 bases between. The V gene's germline CDR1 is SQVTM and CDR2 ANQGSEA. CDR3 coding DNA: TGCAGCGTTGAGGGGCGAGAATATGGCTACACCTTC. Translating gives CSVEGREYGYTF.